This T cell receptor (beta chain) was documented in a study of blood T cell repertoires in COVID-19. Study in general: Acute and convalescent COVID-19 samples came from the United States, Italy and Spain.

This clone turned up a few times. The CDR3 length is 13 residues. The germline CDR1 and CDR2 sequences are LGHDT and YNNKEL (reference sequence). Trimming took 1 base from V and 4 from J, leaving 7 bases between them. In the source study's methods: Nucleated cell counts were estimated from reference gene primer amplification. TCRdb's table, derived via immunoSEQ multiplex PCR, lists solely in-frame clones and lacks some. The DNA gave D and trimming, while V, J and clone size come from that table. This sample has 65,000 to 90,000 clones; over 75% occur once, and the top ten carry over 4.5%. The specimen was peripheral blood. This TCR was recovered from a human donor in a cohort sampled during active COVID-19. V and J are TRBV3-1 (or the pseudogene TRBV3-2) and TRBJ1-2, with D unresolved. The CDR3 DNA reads TGTGCCAGCAGCCAAGGCAGGTCCTATGGCTACACCTTC. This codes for CASSQGRSYGYTF.